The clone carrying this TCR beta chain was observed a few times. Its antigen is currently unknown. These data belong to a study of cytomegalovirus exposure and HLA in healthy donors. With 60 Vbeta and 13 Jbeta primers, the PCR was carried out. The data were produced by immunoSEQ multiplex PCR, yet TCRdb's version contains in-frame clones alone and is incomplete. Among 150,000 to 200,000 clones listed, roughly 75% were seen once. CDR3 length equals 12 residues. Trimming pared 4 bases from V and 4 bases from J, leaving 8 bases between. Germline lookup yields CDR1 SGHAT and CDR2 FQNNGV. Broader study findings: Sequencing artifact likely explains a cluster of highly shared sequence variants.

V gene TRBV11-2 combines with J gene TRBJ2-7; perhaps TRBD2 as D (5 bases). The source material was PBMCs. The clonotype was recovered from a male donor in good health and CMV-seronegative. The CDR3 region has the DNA TGTGCCAGCAGCTCACTAGGATACGAGCAGTACTTC. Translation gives CASSSLGYEQYF.